This TCR beta chain was sequenced for a study of T cell changes during pregnancy in multiple sclerosis. Using immunoSEQ multiplex PCR, the repertoire was profiled, and TCRdb retains in-frame clones only, with some absent. The table shows under 130,000 clones, with approximately 90% occurring only once. This sequence originates from a female donor with multiple sclerosis, enrolled in a pregnancy study. Material: peripheral blood, obtained after pregnancy.

CDR3 sequence (DNA): TGCAGCGGCAAGCAGGGGGGCTCTGGAAACACCATATATTTT. It specifies CSGKQGGSGNTIYF. V is TRBV29-1 and J is TRBJ1-3; TRBD1 matches 7 bases. Germline V gene sequence: CDR1 SQVTM, CDR2 ANQGSEA. The CDR3 is made up of 14 amino acids. After removal of 7 bases from V and 0 bases from J, the junction contained 6 bases not matched to a gene.